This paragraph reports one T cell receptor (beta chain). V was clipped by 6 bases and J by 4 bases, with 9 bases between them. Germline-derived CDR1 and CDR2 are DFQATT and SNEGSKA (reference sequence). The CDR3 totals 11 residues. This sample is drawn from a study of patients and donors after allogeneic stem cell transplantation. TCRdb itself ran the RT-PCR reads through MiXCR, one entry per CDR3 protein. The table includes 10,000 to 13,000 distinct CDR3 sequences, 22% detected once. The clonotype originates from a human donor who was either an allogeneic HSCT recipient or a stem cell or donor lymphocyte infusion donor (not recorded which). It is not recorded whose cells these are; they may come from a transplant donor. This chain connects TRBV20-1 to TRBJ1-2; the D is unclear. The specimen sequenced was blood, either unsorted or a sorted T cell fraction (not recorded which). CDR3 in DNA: TGCAGTGCCGCGGAATCCTATGGCTACACCTTC. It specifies CSAAESYGYTF.